This entry lists 10 T cell receptor beta chains sequenced from one sample in a study of blood T cell repertoires in COVID-19. TCRdb's copy holds only in-frame clones and misses some; the assay was immunoSEQ multiplex PCR. The sample shows 250,000 or so clones, around 90% of them seen only once. Input material: peripheral blood. These receptors all stem from a woman in her thirties with acute or convalescent COVID-19.

This clone was seen once. V usage is TRBV6-2 or TRBV6-3 and J usage is TRBJ2-7; possible D gene TRBD2, 6 bases. Germline CDR1 and CDR2: MNHEY and SVGEGT. Trimming took 0 bases from V and 0 from J, leaving 15 bases between them. There are 17 residues in the CDR3. CDR3 sequence reads: CASSYSLRRGDSYEQYF. The DNA for the CDR3 is TGTGCCAGCAGTTACTCCCTCCGGCGCGGGGACTCCTACGAGCAGTACTTC.

This clone has a handful of counts. The rearrangement links TRBV6-2 or TRBV6-3 to TRBJ1-1; D is unclear. CDR1 is MNHEY, CDR2 SVGEGT, per germline. This CDR3 has 11 residues. Trimming stripped 6 bases from V and 8 bases from J, with 10 bases between. The CDR3, as DNA: TGTGCCAGCAGCTATGTACAGGAAGCTTTCTTT. This gives the protein CASSYVQEAFF.

V usage is TRBV9 and J usage is TRBJ2-3, with 11 bases identical to TRBD2. This CDR3 spans 16 amino acids. V was pared by 0 bases and J by 3 bases, with 3 bases of the junction left unmatched. Germline V lookup: CDR1 SGDLS, CDR2 YYNGEE. DNA of the CDR3: TGTGCCAGCAGCGTAGTGGGACTAGCGGAAACAGATACGCAGTATTTT. The encoded protein is CASSVVGLAETDTQYF.

Only one count was recorded for this clone. The CDR3 is CAWSVWRDGRVREQYF. The DNA for the CDR3 is TGTGCCTGGAGTGTCTGGAGGGACGGGAGGGTTCGGGAGCAGTACTTC. This chain joins TRBV30 and TRBJ2-7; TRBD2 matches 8 bases. CDR1 and CDR2 (germline): GTSNPN, SVGIG (reference sequence). CDR3 length equals 16 residues. The V and J ends lost 0 bases and 7 bases, in that order; junction bases with no gene match: 14. Filled out from reference TRBV30 and TRBJ2-7, the complete variable domain reads SQTIHQWPATLVQPVGSPLSLECTVEGTSNPNLYWYRQAAGRGLQLLFYSVGIGQISSEVPQNLSASRPQDRQFILSSKKLLLSDSGFYLCAWSVWRDGRVREQYFGPGTRLTVT.

The genes are TRBV30 and TRBJ2-2; D not certain. This CDR3 region has 14 residues. V was pared by 0 bases and J by 1 base, with 6 bases between. Germline V lookup: CDR1 GTSNPN, CDR2 SVGIG (reference sequence). CDR3 nucleotides: TGTGCCTGGAGTGTATGGAGGAACACCGGGGAGCTGTTTTTT. Residues: CAWSVWRNTGELFF.

The chain uses TRBV7-2 and TRBJ2-2; D might be TRBD1 (6 bases). This CDR3 comprises 16 residues. The V and J ends lost 0 bases and 4 bases respectively, with 12 bases between them. CDR1 and CDR2 (germline): SGHTA, FQGNSA. CDR3 region: CASSLATRGITGELFF. The CDR3, as DNA: TGTGCCAGCAGCTTAGCGACCAGGGGAATCACCGGGGAGCTGTTTTTT.

The chain employs TRBV7-2 and TRBJ2-1, with D possibly TRBD1 on 6 matching bases. CDR3 size: 16 residues. Germline assignment: CDR1 SGHTA and CDR2 FQGNSA. The germline V and J ends were trimmed by 2 bases and 9 bases, with 20 bases remaining between them. This CDR3 is CASSLNRALLGGEQFF. The CDR3 DNA follows: TGTGCCAGCAGCTTAAACAGGGCCCTTCTTGGTGGTGAGCAGTTCTTC.

The V and J genes are TRBV7-6 and TRBJ2-5; 10 bases align to TRBD2. Per the germline V gene, CDR1 is SGHVS and CDR2 is FNYEAQ. This CDR3 is built from 16 residues. J lost 5 bases, V lost 1 base, and 7 bases had no gene match. In DNA, the CDR3 is TGTGCCAGCAGCTTAGACGGTAGCGGGAGGCGGGAGACCCAGTACTTC. Translating gives CASSLDGSGRRETQYF. Full variable domain (outside the CDR3, taken from reference TRBV7-6 and TRBJ2-5): GAGVSQSPRYKVTKRGQDVALRCDPISGHVSLYWYRQALGQGPEFLTYFNYEAQQDKSGLPNDRFSAERPEGSISTLTIQRTEQRDSAMYRCASSLDGSGRRETQYFGPGTRLLVL.

The chain links TRBV5-1 to TRBJ2-5; D gene unclear. Germline assignment: CDR1 SGHRS and CDR2 YFSETQ. Between the trimmed V and J ends, which lost 4 bases and 5 bases, there was a span of 12 bases. There are 13 residues in the CDR3. The CDR3 DNA follows: TGCGCCAGCAGCCCAGGTCCAAGGGAGACCCAGTACTTC. This translates into CASSPGPRETQYF. Complete variable domain (other parts from reference TRBV5-1 and TRBJ2-5): KAGVTQTPRYLIKTRGQQVTLSCSPISGHRSVSWYQQTPGQGLQFLFEYFSETQRNKGNFPGRFSGRQFSNSRSEMNVSTLELGDSALYLCASSPGPRETQYFGPGTRLLVL.

This clone came up once. This rearrangement joins TRBV11-2 to TRBJ1-1, with 10 bases identical to TRBD1. This CDR3 contains 14 residues. The trim removed 1 base at V and 11 bases at J, leaving 7 bases unmatched. The germline V gene encodes CDR1 SGHAT and CDR2 FQNNGV. CDR3 loop: CASSLVRTGGEAFF. The CDR3 DNA follows: TGTGCCAGCAGCTTAGTCCGGACAGGGGGAGAGGCTTTCTTT.